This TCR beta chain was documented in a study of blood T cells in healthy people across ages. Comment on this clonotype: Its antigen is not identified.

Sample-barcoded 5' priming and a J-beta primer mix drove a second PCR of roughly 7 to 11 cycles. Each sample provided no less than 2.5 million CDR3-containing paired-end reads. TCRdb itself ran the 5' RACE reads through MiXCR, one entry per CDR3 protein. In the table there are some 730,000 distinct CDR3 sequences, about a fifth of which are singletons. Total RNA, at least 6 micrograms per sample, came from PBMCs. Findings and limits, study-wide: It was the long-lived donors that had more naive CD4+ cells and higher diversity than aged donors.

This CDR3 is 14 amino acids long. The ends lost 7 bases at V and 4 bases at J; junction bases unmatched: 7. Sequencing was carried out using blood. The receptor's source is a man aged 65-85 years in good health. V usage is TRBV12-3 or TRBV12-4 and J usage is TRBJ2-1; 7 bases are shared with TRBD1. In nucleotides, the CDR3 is TGTGCCAGCAAGAAGGGGGCTGGATACAATGAGCAGTTCTTC. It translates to CASKKGAGYNEQFF.